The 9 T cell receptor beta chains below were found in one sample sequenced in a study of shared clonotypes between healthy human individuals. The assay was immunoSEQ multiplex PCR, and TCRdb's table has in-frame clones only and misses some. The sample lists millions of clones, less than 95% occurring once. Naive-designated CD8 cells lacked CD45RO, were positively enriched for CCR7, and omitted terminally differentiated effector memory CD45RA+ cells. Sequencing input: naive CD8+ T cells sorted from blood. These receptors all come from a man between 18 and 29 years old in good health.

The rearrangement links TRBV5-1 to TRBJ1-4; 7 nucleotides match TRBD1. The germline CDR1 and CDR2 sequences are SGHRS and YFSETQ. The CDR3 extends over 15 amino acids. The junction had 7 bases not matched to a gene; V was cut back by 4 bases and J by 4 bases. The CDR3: CASSRSDRINEKLFF. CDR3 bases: TGCGCCAGCAGCCGATCGGACAGGATTAATGAAAAACTGTTTTTT.

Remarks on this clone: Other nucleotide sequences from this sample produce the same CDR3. The CDR3 nucleotides are TGTGCCAGCAGCTTGTTGCGGGGGAACGAGCAGTACTTC. This sequence encodes CASSLLRGNEQYF. V is TRBV5-6 and J is TRBJ2-7, with 7 bases identical to TRBD2. Unmatched junction bases numbered 3, after V lost 1 base and J lost 5 bases. Germline loops: CDR1 SGHDT, CDR2 YYEEEE. The CDR3 extends over 13 amino acids.

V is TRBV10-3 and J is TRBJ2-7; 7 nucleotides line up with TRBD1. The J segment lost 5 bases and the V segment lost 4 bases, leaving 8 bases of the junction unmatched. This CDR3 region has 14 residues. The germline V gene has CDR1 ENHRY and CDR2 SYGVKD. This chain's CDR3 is CAISVVTGIHEQYF. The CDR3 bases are TGTGCCATCAGTGTTGTGACAGGGATCCACGAGCAGTACTTC.

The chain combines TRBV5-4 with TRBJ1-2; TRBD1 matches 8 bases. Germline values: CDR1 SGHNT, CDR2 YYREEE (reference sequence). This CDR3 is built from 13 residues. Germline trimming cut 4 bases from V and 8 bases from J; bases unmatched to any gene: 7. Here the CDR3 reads CASSTSGGLGYTF. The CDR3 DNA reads TGTGCCAGCAGCACATCAGGGGGCCTAGGCTACACCTTC.

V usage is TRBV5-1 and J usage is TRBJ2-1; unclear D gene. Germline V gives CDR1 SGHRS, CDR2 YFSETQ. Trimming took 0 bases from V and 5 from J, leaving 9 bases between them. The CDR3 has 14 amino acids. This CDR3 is CASSLGVLDNEQFF. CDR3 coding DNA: TGCGCCAGCAGCTTGGGGGTTCTGGACAATGAGCAGTTCTTC.

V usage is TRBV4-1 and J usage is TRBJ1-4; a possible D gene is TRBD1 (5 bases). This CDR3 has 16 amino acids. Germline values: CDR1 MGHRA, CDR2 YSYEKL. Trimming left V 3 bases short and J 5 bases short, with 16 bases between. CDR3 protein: CASSQLPGTENEKLFF. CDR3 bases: TGCGCCAGCAGCCAGTTACCCGGGACGGAGAATGAAAAACTGTTTTTT.

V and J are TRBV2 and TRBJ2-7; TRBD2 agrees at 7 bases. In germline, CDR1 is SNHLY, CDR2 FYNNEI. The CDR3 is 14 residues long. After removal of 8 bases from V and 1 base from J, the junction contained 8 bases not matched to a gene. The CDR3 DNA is TGTGCCAGCCTTGGAGCGGGACGGTCCTACGAGCAGTACTTC. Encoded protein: CASLGAGRSYEQYF. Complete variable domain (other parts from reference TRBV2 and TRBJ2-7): EPEVTQTPSHQVTQMGQEVILRCVPISNHLYFYWYRQILGQKVEFLVSFYNNEISEKSEIFDDQFSVERPDGSNFTLKIRSTKLEDSAMYFCASLGAGRSYEQYFGPGTRLTVT.

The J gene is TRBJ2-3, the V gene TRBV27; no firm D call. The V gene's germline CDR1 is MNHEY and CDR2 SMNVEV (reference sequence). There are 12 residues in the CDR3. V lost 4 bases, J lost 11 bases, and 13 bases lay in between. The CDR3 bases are TGTGCCAGCAGTTCGAACCCAAGGGAGCAGTATTTT. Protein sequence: CASSSNPREQYF.

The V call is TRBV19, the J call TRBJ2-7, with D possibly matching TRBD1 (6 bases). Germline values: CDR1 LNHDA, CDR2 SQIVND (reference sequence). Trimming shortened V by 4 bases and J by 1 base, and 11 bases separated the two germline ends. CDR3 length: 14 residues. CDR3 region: CASSTRDTSYEQYF. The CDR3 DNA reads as TGTGCCAGTAGTACCCGGGACACTTCCTACGAGCAGTACTTC.